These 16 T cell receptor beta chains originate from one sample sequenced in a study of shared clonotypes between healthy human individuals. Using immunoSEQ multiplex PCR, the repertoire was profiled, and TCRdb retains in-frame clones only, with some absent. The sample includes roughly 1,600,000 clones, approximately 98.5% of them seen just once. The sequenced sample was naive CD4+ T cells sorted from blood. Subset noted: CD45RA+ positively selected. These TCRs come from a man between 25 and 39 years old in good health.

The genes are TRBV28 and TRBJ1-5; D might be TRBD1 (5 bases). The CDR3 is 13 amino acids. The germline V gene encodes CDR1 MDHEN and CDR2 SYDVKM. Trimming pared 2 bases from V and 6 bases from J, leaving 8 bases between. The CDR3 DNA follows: TGTGCCAGCAGTTTACAGGGAGTTCAGCCCCAGCATTTT. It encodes CASSLQGVQPQHF.

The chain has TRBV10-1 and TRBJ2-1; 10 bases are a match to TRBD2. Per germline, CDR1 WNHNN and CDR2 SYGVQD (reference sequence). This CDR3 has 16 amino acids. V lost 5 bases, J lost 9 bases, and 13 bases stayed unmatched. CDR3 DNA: TGCGCCAGCAGTATAGGTCTAGCGGGAGAGGAACGTGAGCAGTTCTTC. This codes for CASSIGLAGEEREQFF.

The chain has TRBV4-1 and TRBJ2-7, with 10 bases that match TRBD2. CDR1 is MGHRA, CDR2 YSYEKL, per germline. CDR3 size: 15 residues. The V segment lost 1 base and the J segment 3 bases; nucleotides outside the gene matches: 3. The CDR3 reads CASSQGPSGSYEQYF. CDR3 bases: TGCGCCAGCAGCCAAGGTCCTAGCGGGAGCTACGAGCAGTACTTC.

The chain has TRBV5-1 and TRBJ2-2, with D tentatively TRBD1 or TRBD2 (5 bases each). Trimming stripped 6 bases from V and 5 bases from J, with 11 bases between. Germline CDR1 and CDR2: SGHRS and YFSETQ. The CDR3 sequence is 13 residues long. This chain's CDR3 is CASTPGQTGELFF. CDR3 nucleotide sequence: TGCGCCAGCACACCGGGGCAGACCGGGGAGCTGTTTTTT.

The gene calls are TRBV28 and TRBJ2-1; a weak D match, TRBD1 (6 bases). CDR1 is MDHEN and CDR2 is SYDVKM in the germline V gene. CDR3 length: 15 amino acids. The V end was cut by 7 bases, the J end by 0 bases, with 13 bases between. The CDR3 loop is CASTTTGRSYNEQFF. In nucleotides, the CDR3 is TGTGCCAGCACGACAACAGGGCGCTCCTACAATGAGCAGTTCTTC. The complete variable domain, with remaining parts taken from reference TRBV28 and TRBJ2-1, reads DVKVTQSSRYLVKRTGEKVFLECVQDMDHENMFWYRQDPGLGLRLIYFSYDVKMKEKGDIPEGYSVSREKKERFSLILESASTNQTSMYLCASTTTGRSYNEQFFGPGTRLTVL.

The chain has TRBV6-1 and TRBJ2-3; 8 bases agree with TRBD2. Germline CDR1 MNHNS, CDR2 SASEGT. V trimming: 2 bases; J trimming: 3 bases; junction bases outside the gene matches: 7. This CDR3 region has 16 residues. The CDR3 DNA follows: TGTGCCAGCAGTGAATCTGGCGGGAGGACGACAGATACGCAGTATTTT. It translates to CASSESGGRTTDTQYF.

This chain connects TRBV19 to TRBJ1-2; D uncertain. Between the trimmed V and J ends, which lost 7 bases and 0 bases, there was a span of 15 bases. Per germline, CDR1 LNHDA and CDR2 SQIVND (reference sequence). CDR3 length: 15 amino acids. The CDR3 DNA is TGTGCCAGTAAGGGTTTGGCTGCTGCTAACTATGGCTACACCTTC. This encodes CASKGLAAANYGYTF.

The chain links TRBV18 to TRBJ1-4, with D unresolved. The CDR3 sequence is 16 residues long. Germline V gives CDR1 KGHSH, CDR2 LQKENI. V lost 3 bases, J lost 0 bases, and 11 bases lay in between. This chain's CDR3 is CASSPTPHATNEKLFF. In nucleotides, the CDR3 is TGTGCCAGCTCACCGACTCCACACGCAACTAATGAAAAACTGTTTTTT.

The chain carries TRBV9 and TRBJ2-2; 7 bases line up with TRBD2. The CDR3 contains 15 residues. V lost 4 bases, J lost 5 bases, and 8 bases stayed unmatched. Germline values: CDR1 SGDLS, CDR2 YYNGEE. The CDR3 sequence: CASSFDQGGTGELFF. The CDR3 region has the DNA TGTGCCAGCAGCTTCGACCAGGGAGGGACCGGGGAGCTGTTTTTT.

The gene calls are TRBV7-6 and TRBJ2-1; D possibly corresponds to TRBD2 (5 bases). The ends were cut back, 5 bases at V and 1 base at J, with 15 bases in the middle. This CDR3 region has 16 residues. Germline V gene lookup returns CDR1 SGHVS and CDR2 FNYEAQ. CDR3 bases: TGTGCCAGCAGCCCCGTCGGTAGCGTGTCCTACAATGAGCAGTTCTTC. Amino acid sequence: CASSPVGSVSYNEQFF.

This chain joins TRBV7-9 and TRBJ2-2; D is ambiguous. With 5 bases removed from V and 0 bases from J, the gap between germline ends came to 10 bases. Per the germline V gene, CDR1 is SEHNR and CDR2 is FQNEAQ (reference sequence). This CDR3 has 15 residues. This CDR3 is CASSGKLANTGELFF. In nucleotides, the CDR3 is TGTGCCAGCAGCGGAAAGTTAGCGAACACCGGGGAGCTGTTTTTT.

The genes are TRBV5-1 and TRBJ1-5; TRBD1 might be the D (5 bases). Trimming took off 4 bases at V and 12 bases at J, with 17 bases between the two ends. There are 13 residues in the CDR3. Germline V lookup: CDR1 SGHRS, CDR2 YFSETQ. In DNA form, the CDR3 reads TGCGCCAGCAGCAGGGCAGGGTCCGAGGTCCAGCATTTT. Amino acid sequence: CASSRAGSEVQHF.

The CDR3 DNA follows: TGTGCCACCAGCGGTAGGGACAGGGTGTACAATGAGCAGTTCTTC. This translates into CATSGRDRVYNEQFF. The rearrangement joins TRBV15 to TRBJ2-1, with TRBD1 matching 9 bases. Losses at the gene ends were 5 bases for V and 4 bases for J; bases not matched to a gene: 6. CDR3 length: 15 residues. CDR1 and CDR2 (germline): LNHNV, YYDKDF (reference sequence).

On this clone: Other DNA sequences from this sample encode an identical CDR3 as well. The CDR3: CASSPAGEKLFF. The CDR3 coding sequence is TGTGCCAGCTCACCCGCAGGTGAAAAACTGTTTTTT. The rearrangement uses TRBV18 and TRBJ1-4; D is undetermined. The V and J ends lost 3 bases and 7 bases respectively, with 6 bases between them. The germline V gene encodes CDR1 KGHSH and CDR2 LQKENI. The CDR3 length is 12 residues.

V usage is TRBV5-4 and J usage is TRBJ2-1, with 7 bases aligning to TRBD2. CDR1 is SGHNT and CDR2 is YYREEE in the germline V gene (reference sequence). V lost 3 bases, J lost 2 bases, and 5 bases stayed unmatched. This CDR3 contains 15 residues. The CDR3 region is CASSWVRGAYNEQFF. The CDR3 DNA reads TGTGCCAGCAGCTGGGTCCGGGGGGCCTACAATGAGCAGTTCTTC. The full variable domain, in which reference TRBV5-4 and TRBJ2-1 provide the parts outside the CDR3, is ETGVTQSPTHLIKTRGQQVTLRCSSQSGHNTVSWYQQALGQGPQFIFQYYREEENGRGNFPPRFSGLQFPNYSSELNVNALELDDSALYLCASSWVRGAYNEQFFGPGTRLTVL.

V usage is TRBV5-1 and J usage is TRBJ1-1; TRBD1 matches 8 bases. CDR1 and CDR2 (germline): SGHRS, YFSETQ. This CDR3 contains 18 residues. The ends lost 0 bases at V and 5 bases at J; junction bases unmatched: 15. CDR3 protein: CASSLEGFRGLRRTEAFF. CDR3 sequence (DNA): TGCGCCAGCAGCTTGGAAGGATTCAGGGGGCTTCGGAGGACTGAAGCTTTCTTT. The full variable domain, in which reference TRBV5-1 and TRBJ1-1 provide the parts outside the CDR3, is KAGVTQTPRYLIKTRGQQVTLSCSPISGHRSVSWYQQTPGQGLQFLFEYFSETQRNKGNFPGRFSGRQFSNSRSEMNVSTLELGDSALYLCASSLEGFRGLRRTEAFFGQGTRLTVV.